These 20 T cell receptor beta chains originate from one sample sequenced in a study of blood T cell repertoires in COVID-19 (dated by TCRdb to the early 2020s). The method behind the library was the immunoSEQ multiplex PCR assay. In TCRdb, the immuneACCESS table is reduced to in-frame sequences with V and J assigned. These tables do not hold every clone; where another copy was compared, an unresolved V gene accounts for under half, and the others remain unexplained. The sample includes around 390,000 clones, with around nine tenths observed a single time. The ten biggest clones cover 10% of the sample. Sequencing was performed on PBMCs or T cells enriched from blood (not recorded which). These TCRs come from a woman in her 50s who had recovered from COVID-19.

As DNA, the CDR3 is TGTGCCAGCAGCCCCACGGGGGGGGTCTATGGCTACACCTTC. Its protein product is CASSPTGGVYGYTF. The gene calls are TRBV3-1 (or the pseudogene TRBV3-2) and TRBJ1-2, with D maybe TRBD1 (5 bases). Germline V gene data show CDR1 as LGHDT and CDR2 as YNNKEL (reference sequence). This CDR3 is built from 14 residues. The V and J ends lost 4 bases and 4 bases respectively, with 13 bases between them.

The chain couples TRBV5-1 to TRBJ2-1, with a tentative D call TRBD1 (6 bases). The ends were cut back, 0 bases at V and 5 bases at J, with 15 bases in the middle. This CDR3 is 16 amino acids long. Germline V gene lookup returns CDR1 SGHRS and CDR2 YFSETQ. The CDR3 protein is CASSLAPHTGNNEQFF. The CDR3 DNA follows: TGCGCCAGCAGCTTGGCCCCACACACAGGGAACAATGAGCAGTTCTTC.

The chain links TRBV2 to TRBJ2-1, with 7 bases lining up with TRBD1. The V gene end was trimmed by 10 bases and the J gene end by 10 bases; junction bases not matched to a gene: 16. Germline V gives CDR1 SNHLY, CDR2 FYNNEI. This CDR3 has 14 amino acids. In nucleotides, the CDR3 is TGTGCCATGGGCCGGGACAGAGGAGGTGTGGAGCAGTTCTTC. Protein product: CAMGRDRGGVEQFF.

The chain employs TRBV6-2 or TRBV6-3 and TRBJ2-7; 8 bases map to TRBD2. The V gene end was trimmed by 5 bases and the J gene end by 0 bases; junction bases not matched to a gene: 6. The CDR3 sequence is 15 residues long. The germline V gene has CDR1 MNHEY and CDR2 SVGEGT. The CDR3 is CASSEPGGSSYEQYF. CDR3 sequence (DNA): TGTGCCAGCAGTGAGCCGGGGGGGAGCTCCTACGAGCAGTACTTC.

This clone was seen a handful of times. V usage is TRBV19 and J usage is TRBJ1-6; maybe TRBD1 (6 bases). Trimming stripped 4 bases from V and 5 bases from J, with 9 bases between. This CDR3 is built from 14 residues. Germline CDR1 is LNHDA and CDR2 is SQIVND (reference sequence). CDR3 sequence (DNA): TGTGCCAGTAGTACAGGGGTGGATAATTCACCCCTCCACTTT. Translating it yields CASSTGVDNSPLHF.

The chain uses TRBV5-4 and TRBJ2-2; the match to TRBD2 covers 10 bases. Trimming at V came to 0 bases and at J to 1 base, leaving 3 bases not matched to a gene. Germline lookup yields CDR1 SGHNT and CDR2 YYREEE (reference sequence). The CDR3 extends over 17 amino acids. The CDR3 DNA reads TGTGCCAGCAGCTTGGGGGGACTAGCGCAGAACACCGGGGAGCTGTTTTTT. The encoded protein is CASSLGGLAQNTGELFF.

This chain joins TRBV20-1 and TRBJ2-7; the D gene is possibly TRBD2 (5 bases). V was pared by 7 bases and J by 2 bases, with 9 bases between. This CDR3 has 11 amino acids. Germline CDR1 is DFQATT and CDR2 is SNEGSKA (reference sequence). The CDR3 nucleotides read TGCAGTGGTCGGGAAACCTACGAGCAGTACTTC. Translated: CSGRETYEQYF.

The V call is TRBV28, the J call TRBJ1-3, with no clear D. Per the germline V gene, CDR1 is MDHEN and CDR2 is SYDVKM. CDR3 length: 15 amino acids. Deletions cut 1 base from V and 0 bases from J, with 7 bases between. The CDR3: CASSLYSSSGNTIYF. The CDR3 bases are TGTGCCAGCAGTTTATACTCGAGCTCTGGAAACACCATATATTTT. The variable domain in full, completed from reference TRBV28 and TRBJ1-3, reads DVKVTQSSRYLVKRTGEKVFLECVQDMDHENMFWYRQDPGLGLRLIYFSYDVKMKEKGDIPEGYSVSREKKERFSLILESASTNQTSMYLCASSLYSSSGNTIYFGEGSWLTVV.

V and J are TRBV19 and TRBJ2-2, with 7 nucleotides matching TRBD1. Germline CDR1 and CDR2: LNHDA and SQIVND (reference sequence). V dropped 8 bases and J dropped 0; count of bases not matched to a gene: 6. This CDR3 has 15 amino acids. This CDR3 is CASAAGTANTGELFF. The CDR3 coding sequence is TGTGCCAGTGCTGCCGGGACAGCGAACACCGGGGAGCTGTTTTTT.

The chain combines TRBV5-1 with TRBJ1-3; D is unresolved. V lost 4 bases, J lost 2 bases, and 16 bases lay in between. In germline, CDR1 is SGHRS, CDR2 YFSETQ. CDR3 length: 16 amino acids. The CDR3 DNA sequence: TGCGCCAGCAGCACTAACCCTCAATCACCTGGAAACACCATATATTTT. Its translation: CASSTNPQSPGNTIYF.

The V and J genes are TRBV5-1 and TRBJ1-2; TRBD1 aligns across 8 bases. Germline CDR1 reads SGHRS; CDR2 reads YFSETQ. V was clipped by 4 bases and J by 8 bases; unmatched bases: 7. The CDR3 has 13 residues. The CDR3: CASSPGGAGGYTF. CDR3 sequence (DNA): TGCGCCAGCAGCCCAGGGGGCGCTGGGGGCTACACCTTC.

The rearrangement links TRBV19 to TRBJ1-2; D may be TRBD1 (6 bases). CDR3 size: 12 residues. Germline assignment: CDR1 LNHDA and CDR2 SQIVND (reference sequence). CDR3 in amino acids: CANSRGASGYTF. DNA of the CDR3: TGTGCAAATAGCCGGGGGGCGAGTGGCTACACCTTC.

This chain joins TRBV2 and TRBJ1-6; 7 bases align to TRBD1. Trimming cost V 3 bases and J 10 bases; bases outside gene matches: 3. Per germline, CDR1 SNHLY and CDR2 FYNNEI. CDR3 size: 13 residues. The CDR3 DNA follows: TGTGCCAGCAGTGAGCAGGGGGTCTCACCCCTCCACTTT. Translating gives CASSEQGVSPLHF.

The V and J genes are TRBV30 and TRBJ2-5; perhaps TRBD2 as D (7 bases). Germline CDR1 and CDR2: GTSNPN and SVGIG (reference sequence). With 2 bases removed from V and 7 bases from J, the gap between germline ends came to 17 bases. The CDR3 extends over 14 amino acids. CDR3 coding DNA: TGTGCCTGGAGTTCCATCAGGGAGGGGGGGACCCAGTACTTC. It yields the protein CAWSSIREGGTQYF.

The genes are TRBV7-2 and TRBJ1-4; D is unresolved. There are 12 residues in the CDR3. CDR1 is SGHTA, CDR2 FQGNSA, per germline. With 4 bases removed from V and 5 bases from J, the gap between germline ends came to 5 bases. In nucleotides, the CDR3 is TGTGCCAGCAGCTCCCTAAATGAAAAACTGTTTTTT. It codes for CASSSLNEKLFF.

This sequence joins TRBV5-6 and TRBJ2-3; 9 nucleotides match TRBD2. This CDR3 is 16 amino acids long. Germline-derived CDR1 and CDR2 are SGHDT and YYEEEE. The V gene end was trimmed by 2 bases and the J gene end by 2 bases; junction bases not matched to a gene: 6. The CDR3 loop is CASSFGSGGYTDTQYF. The CDR3, as DNA: TGTGCCAGCAGCTTTGGTAGCGGGGGATACACAGATACGCAGTATTTT.

The CDR3 sequence is CASRTGGDYGYTF. The CDR3 DNA reads TGTGCCAGCCGGACGGGCGGGGACTATGGCTACACCTTC. The V and J genes are TRBV7-9 and TRBJ1-2; D unresolved. V lost 8 bases and J 3 bases, leaving 13 bases between the germline ends. The length of the CDR3 is 13 residues. Germline loops: CDR1 SEHNR, CDR2 FQNEAQ (reference sequence).

J is TRBJ1-2 and V is TRBV15; weak D call: TRBD1 (5 bases). Germline assignment: CDR1 LNHNV and CDR2 YYDKDF (reference sequence). CDR3 size: 15 residues. Deletions cut 0 bases from V and 2 bases from J, with 10 bases between. Here the CDR3 reads CATSRDWGGNYGYTF. The CDR3 region has the DNA TGTGCCACCAGCAGAGATTGGGGGGGGAACTATGGCTACACCTTC. Complete variable domain (other parts from reference TRBV15 and TRBJ1-2): DAMVIQNPRYQVTQFGKPVTLSCSQTLNHNVMYWYQQKSSQAPKLLFHYYDKDFNNEADTPDNFQSRRPNTSFCFLDIRSPGLGDTAMYLCATSRDWGGNYGYTFGSGTRLTVV.

The chain employs TRBV7-9 and TRBJ2-7; a possible D gene is TRBD2 (5 bases). There are 16 residues in the CDR3. Germline-derived CDR1 and CDR2 are SEHNR and FQNEAQ (reference sequence). The V gene lost 4 bases and the J gene lost 0 bases, with 16 bases spanning the gap. This CDR3 reads CASSSAEQKHSYEQYF. The CDR3, as DNA: TGTGCCAGCAGCTCAGCGGAACAGAAACACTCCTACGAGCAGTACTTC.

The V and J genes are TRBV7-9 and TRBJ2-7, with a tentative D call TRBD2 (7 bases). Trimming removed 6 bases from V and 7 bases from J, with 16 bases in between. CDR3 length: 13 amino acids. Germline V CDR1 and CDR2: SEHNR, FQNEAQ (reference sequence). CDR3 bases: TGTGCCAGCAGACGACACAGGGAGGGTGAGCAGTACTTC. As protein: CASRRHREGEQYF.